This T cell receptor beta chain came from a study of shared clonotypes between healthy human individuals. V was clipped by 1 base and J by 6 bases, with 14 bases between them. Looked up from germline, CDR1 is SGHTA and CDR2 is FQGNSA. The CDR3 loop spans 15 amino acids. Donors, healthy HIV-negative adults, lacked recent acute infections or vaccinations. The CD4+ fraction was divided into a CD45RA+ naive subset and a CD45RA-negative memory subset. Comments on this clone: What it binds is unknown.

Study-wide results and caveats: Generally, estimated richness proved larger in naive subsets than it did in memory subsets. Generation of non-shared clonotypes was less probable than generation of clonotypes shared by all four donors.

This table comes from immunoSEQ multiplex PCR, and its TCRdb copy is limited to in-frame clones, with some not included. In the table there are roughly 1 million clones, 75% to 85% of which are singletons. This TCR was sampled from a man aged 18 to 30 in good health. Some clones in this sample may be carry-over from other donors' samples. Source material: memory CD4+ T cells from PBMCs. This sample's subset: CD45RA-negative fraction. This chain uses TRBV7-2 with TRBJ2-3; D is tentatively TRBD1 or TRBD2 (5 bases each). Here the CDR3 reads CASSLGGVKADTQYF. DNA for the CDR3: TGTGCCAGCAGCTTAGGAGGGGTGAAAGCGGATACGCAGTATTTT.